Listed below are T cell receptor beta chains from one sample, sequenced in a study of blood T cell repertoires in COVID-19. Only in-frame clones appear in the TCRdb table, and some are missing; sequencing was by immunoSEQ multiplex PCR. The sample has about 320,000 clones, roughly nine tenths seen once. Sequencing used PBMCs or T cells enriched from blood (not recorded which). These receptors came from a woman in her twenties or thirties who had been exposed to COVID-19. CDR3s include the opening cysteine and the closing phenylalanine or tryptophan. Fields, in order: D gene, V gene, clone size, J gene, CDR3 DNA, CDR3 protein. A D gene is named only where the DNA matches it firmly. Clone size is not always given. Where it is, it says once, few, many or a class for expanded clones.

.,TRBV2,.,TRBJ1-1,TGTGCCAGCACGGGAAATGGGAACACTGAAGCTTTCTTT,CASTGNGNTEAFF
.,TRBV3-1/TRBV3-2,once,TRBJ1-6,TGTGCCAGCAGCGCTACAGGCGAAATGGATTCACCCCTCCACTTT,CASSATGEMDSPLHF
TRBD1,TRBV7-7,once,TRBJ1-3,TGTGCCAGCAGCCCTATGACAGGGGGCCCTGGAAACACCATATATTTT,CASSPMTGGPGNTIYF
TRBD2,TRBV9,.,TRBJ2-1,TGTGCCAGCAGCCTCGGGACTAGCGGATACAATGAGCAGTTCTTC,CASSLGTSGYNEQFF
TRBD1,TRBV27,.,TRBJ2-1,TGTGCCAGCAGTTCGATCAGGGGGCGAGGTCGGCAGTTCTTC,CASSSIRGRGRQFF
.,TRBV10-2,once,TRBJ1-6,TGCGCCAGTAGTCGGACTAATAATTCACCCCTCCACTTT,CASSRTNNSPLHF
.,TRBV7-9,.,TRBJ1-1,TGTGCCAGCAGCTTAGAGGCGGGGAGCACTGAAGCTTTCTTT,CASSLEAGSTEAFF
TRBD1,TRBV9,once,TRBJ2-3,TGTGCCAGCAGCGTAGCTCTCCGAACAGGGGGCCCCTATAGCACAGATACGCAGTATTTT,CASSVALRTGGPYSTDTQYF
TRBD1,TRBV4-2,.,TRBJ2-3,TGTGCCAGCAGCCAAGATGTCCAGGGACAGGGATTAGATACGCAGTATTTT,CASSQDVQGQGLDTQYF
TRBD1,TRBV3-1/TRBV3-2,.,TRBJ2-7,TGTGCCAGCAGCCCGGCAGGGACAGGGGGCTACGAGCAGTACTTC,CASSPAGTGGYEQYF
.,TRBV19,.,TRBJ1-2,TGTGCCAGTGGACAGTTCTATGGCTACACCTTC,CASGQFYGYTF
.,TRBV2,.,TRBJ1-2,TGTGCCAGCAGTGTTGGGAGCCACTATGGCTACACCTTC,CASSVGSHYGYTF
TRBD1,TRBV5-1,.,TRBJ2-7,TGCGCCAGCAGCTACGACAGGGTCGAGCAGTACTTC,CASSYDRVEQYF
.,TRBV30,.,TRBJ1-5,TGTGCCTGGAGACCTAGAAGAGGAAATCAGCCCCAGCATTTT,CAWRPRRGNQPQHF
TRBD2,TRBV10-3,.,TRBJ2-3,TGTGCCATCAGTGCCCCTAGCGGGGGGGCTGGGACAGATACGCAGTATTTT,CAISAPSGGAGTDTQYF
TRBD1,TRBV4-3,.,TRBJ1-1,TGCGCCAGCAGCCAAGCCGTAGGACAGGGCGCTGAAGCTTTCTTT,CASSQAVGQGAEAFF
TRBD1,TRBV4-1,.,TRBJ1-2,TGCGCCAGCAGCCAAGGGACAGGGCTCAACTATGGCTACACCTTC,CASSQGTGLNYGYTF
.,TRBV7-8,.,TRBJ1-2,TGTGCCAGCAGCCCGAATGGACTGACCTATGGCTACACCTTC,CASSPNGLTYGYTF
TRBD1,TRBV4-3,.,TRBJ2-7,TGCGCCAGCAGCCAGGACGGGGACAGGGGCTACGAGCAGTACTTC,CASSQDGDRGYEQYF
.,TRBV30,.,TRBJ1-5,TGTGCCTGGAGTGTAAGGGGAAGAGGAAATCAGCCCCAGCATTTT,CAWSVRGRGNQPQHF
TRBD2,TRBV24-1,.,TRBJ2-3,TGTGCCACCGGGACTAGCGGGGGGGACACAGATACGCAGTATTTT,CATGTSGGDTDTQYF
.,TRBV5-5,.,TRBJ1-5,TGTGCCAGCAGCTGGGCGGGGGGTCGGCGGGACAATCAGCCCCAGCATTTT,CASSWAGGRRDNQPQHF
.,TRBV5-6,.,TRBJ2-7,TGTGCCAGCAGCTTGGGGGCCTTTAGTAACTACGAGCAGTACTTC,CASSLGAFSNYEQYF
.,TRBV12-5,.,TRBJ1-1,TGTGCTAGTGGTTTGGTAGCGGACCGCCTGGGGGCTTTCTTT,CASGLVADRLGAFF
.,TRBV10-3,.,TRBJ1-1,TGTGCCATCAGTGCGTGGGGAGACACGAACACTGAAGCTTTCTTT,CAISAWGDTNTEAFF
TRBD1,TRBV3-1/TRBV3-2,.,TRBJ1-3,TGTGCCAGCAGCCAAAATCACAGGGGTTCAGGTGGAAACACCATATATTTT,CASSQNHRGSGGNTIYF
TRBD1,TRBV19,.,TRBJ1-1,TGTGCCAGTAGTATCACAGGGGTTAACACTGAAGCTTTCTTT,CASSITGVNTEAFF
.,TRBV6-5,.,TRBJ1-6,TGTGCCAGCCGGACAGATAATAATTCACCCCTCCACTTT,CASRTDNNSPLHF
.,TRBV5-6,.,TRBJ2-2,TGTGCCAGCAGAGGCGGGGGCGCGAACACCGGGGAGCTGTTTTTT,CASRGGGANTGELFF